This section outlines one T cell receptor beta chain sequence together with its context. Trimming pared 6 bases from V and 3 bases from J, leaving 11 bases between. The CDR3 loop spans 13 amino acids. Germline CDR1 is MNHNY and CDR2 is SVGAGI (reference sequence). Sequencing was performed with immunoSEQ multiplex PCR; in TCRdb, only in-frame clones are kept and a portion is missing. The data show 60,000 or so clones, roughly 88% seen once. The sample is drawn from a study of Tregs in tolerant kidney transplant recipients. The V and J genes are TRBV6-6 and TRBJ1-2, with D perhaps matching TRBD1 (5 bases). The sample here was Tregs from blood, taken before the transplant. This clonotype originated in a human donor who received a combined kidney and bone marrow transplant. CDR3 nucleotides: TGTGCCAGCAGCTCACAGGAGCACTATGGCTACACCTTC. Protein sequence: CASSSQEHYGYTF.